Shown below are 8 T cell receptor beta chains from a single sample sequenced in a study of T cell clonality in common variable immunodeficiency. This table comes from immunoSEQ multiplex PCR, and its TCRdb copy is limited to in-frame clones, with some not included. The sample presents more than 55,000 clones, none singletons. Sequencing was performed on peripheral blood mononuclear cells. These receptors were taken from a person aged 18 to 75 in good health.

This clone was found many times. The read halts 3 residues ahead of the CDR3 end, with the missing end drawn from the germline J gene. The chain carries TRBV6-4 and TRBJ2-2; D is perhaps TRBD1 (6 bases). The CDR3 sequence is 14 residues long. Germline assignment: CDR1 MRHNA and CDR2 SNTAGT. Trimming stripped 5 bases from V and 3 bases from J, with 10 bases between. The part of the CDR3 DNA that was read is TGTGCCAGCAGTAACAGGGCGGACACCGGGGAG. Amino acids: CASSNRADTGE. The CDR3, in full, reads CASSNRADTGELFF.

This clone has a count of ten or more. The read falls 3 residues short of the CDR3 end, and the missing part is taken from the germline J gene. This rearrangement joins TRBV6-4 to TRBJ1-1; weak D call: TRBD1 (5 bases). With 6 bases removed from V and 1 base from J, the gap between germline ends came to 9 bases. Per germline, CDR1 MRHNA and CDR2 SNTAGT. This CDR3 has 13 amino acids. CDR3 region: CASRATENTEAFF. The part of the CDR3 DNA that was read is TGTGCCAGCAGGGCGACAGAGAACACTGAA.

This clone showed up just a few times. CDR3 DNA (partial): TGTGCCAGCACCCCCCTCGCCCCCTCCTTGTACAGA. This codes for CASTPLAPSLYR. The CDR3 reads in full as CASTPLAPSLYRAFF. This rearrangement joins TRBV11-2 to TRBJ1-1; D gene ambiguous. The CDR3 end is not reached by the read, which stops 3 residues before it; the germline J gene fills it in. CDR3 size: 15 residues. CDR1 is SGHAT, CDR2 FQNNGV, per germline.

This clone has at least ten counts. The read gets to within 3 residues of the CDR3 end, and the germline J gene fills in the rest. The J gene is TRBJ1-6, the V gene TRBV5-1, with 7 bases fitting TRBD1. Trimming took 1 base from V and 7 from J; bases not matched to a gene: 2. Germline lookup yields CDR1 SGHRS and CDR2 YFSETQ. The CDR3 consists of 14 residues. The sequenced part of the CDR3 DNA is TGCGCCAGCAGCTTGCAGGGGGGCAATTCACCC. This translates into CASSLQGGNSP. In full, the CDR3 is CASSLQGGNSPLHF.

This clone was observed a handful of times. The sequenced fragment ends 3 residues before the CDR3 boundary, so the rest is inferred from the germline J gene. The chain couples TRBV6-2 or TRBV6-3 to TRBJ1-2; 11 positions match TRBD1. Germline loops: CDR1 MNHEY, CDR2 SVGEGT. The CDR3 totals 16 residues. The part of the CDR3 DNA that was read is TGTGCCAGCAGCCCCGGTTGGACAGGGGGCATAAACATC. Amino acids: CASSPGWTGGINI. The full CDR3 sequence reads CASSPGWTGGINIYTF.

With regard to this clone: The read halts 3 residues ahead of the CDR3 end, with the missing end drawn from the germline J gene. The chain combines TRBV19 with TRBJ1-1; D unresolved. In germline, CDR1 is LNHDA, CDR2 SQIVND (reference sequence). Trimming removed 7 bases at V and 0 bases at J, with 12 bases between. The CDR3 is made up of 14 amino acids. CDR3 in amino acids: CASTRSPLNTEAFF. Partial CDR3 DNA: TGTGCCAGTACCAGATCTCCGCTGAACACTGAA.

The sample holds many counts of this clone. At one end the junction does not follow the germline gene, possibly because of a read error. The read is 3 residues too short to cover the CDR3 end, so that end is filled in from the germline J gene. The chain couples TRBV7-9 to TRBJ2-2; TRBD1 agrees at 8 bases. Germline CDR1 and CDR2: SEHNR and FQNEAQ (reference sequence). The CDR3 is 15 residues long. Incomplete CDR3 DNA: TGTGCCAGCAGCGTAGCCAGGGGGCTTGGGGAAAAG. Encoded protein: CASSVARGLGEK. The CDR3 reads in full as CASSVARGLGEKLFF.

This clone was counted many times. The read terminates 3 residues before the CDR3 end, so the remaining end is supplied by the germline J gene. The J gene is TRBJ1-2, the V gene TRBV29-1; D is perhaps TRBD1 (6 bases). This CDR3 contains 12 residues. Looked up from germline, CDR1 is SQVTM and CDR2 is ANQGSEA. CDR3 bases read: TGCAGCGTTGCCGGGACAACGGGAGGC. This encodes CSVAGTTGG. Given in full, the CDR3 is CSVAGTTGGYTF.